This TCR beta chain derives from a study of cytomegalovirus exposure and HLA in healthy donors. Study results and limitations: TCR beta V segments were, for the most part, productive about 87% or about 30% of the time in an earlier analysis.

Researchers ran the PCR with 60 Vbeta and 13 Jbeta primers. Method: immunoSEQ multiplex PCR; TCRdb's copy keeps in-frame clones and lacks some. The sample includes about 180,000 clones, over 65% seen only once; the top ten take around 1.5%. The count of this clone is one. Its cognate antigen is unknown. The TCR comes from a man aged 18 to 35 in good health and CMV-seronegative. The sequencing input was PBMCs.

The CDR3 DNA reads as TGTGCCTGGAGTGCTCCTCGGACAGGCGGAAATCAGCCCCAGCATTTT. Protein product: CAWSAPRTGGNQPQHF. This rearrangement joins TRBV30 to TRBJ1-5; TRBD1 matches 7 bases. Germline-derived CDR1 and CDR2 are GTSNPN and SVGIG (reference sequence). The CDR3 has 16 residues. V dropped 1 base and J dropped 4; count of bases not matched to a gene: 10. The complete variable domain, with remaining parts taken from reference TRBV30 and TRBJ1-5, reads SQTIHQWPATLVQPVGSPLSLECTVEGTSNPNLYWYRQAAGRGLQLLFYSVGIGQISSEVPQNLSASRPQDRQFILSSKKLLLSDSGFYLCAWSAPRTGGNQPQHFGDGTRLSIL.